In this sample, the clone carrying this T cell receptor beta chain turned up a few times. What it binds is not known. The sample is drawn from a study of cytomegalovirus exposure and HLA in healthy donors. Findings and caveats of the study: As was reported, the classifier diagnosed cytomegalovirus status with high specificity and sensitivity.

A multiplex PCR was run with 60 Vbeta primers and 13 Jbeta primers. The repertoire was sequenced with immunoSEQ multiplex PCR; TCRdb's copy has only in-frame clones and lacks some. This table has around 120,000 clones, 70% to 85% appearing once. CDR3 length: 14 residues. CDR1 SGHTA and CDR2 FQGNSA come from the germline V gene. The sequence was obtained from a middle-aged man in good health and CMV-seronegative. This rearrangement joins TRBV7-2 to TRBJ2-2, with D possibly TRBD1 on 5 matching bases. Gene TRBJ1-3 matches the end of the DNA better, so the J call may be wrong. The material sequenced was PBMCs. This CDR3 is CASSLARGGNTIYF. CDR3 DNA sequence: TGTGCCAGCAGCTTAGCGCGGGGGGGAAACACCATATATTTT.